What follows are 25 T cell receptor beta chains derived from one specimen sequenced in a study of cytomegalovirus exposure and HLA in healthy donors. Amplification used 60 Vbeta primers and 13 Jbeta primers. Measured with immunoSEQ multiplex PCR; TCRdb has only the in-frame clones, and not every one. The sample yields hundreds of thousands of clones, more than 85% seen once. Material: PBMCs. These receptors were collected from a woman under 30 in good health and CMV-seronegative.

CDR3 sequence reads: CASSLLGARTEAFF. The CDR3 DNA reads TGTGCCAGCAGTTTATTGGGGGCAAGGACTGAAGCTTTCTTT. This chain links TRBV27 with TRBJ1-1, with D possibly being TRBD1 (6 bases). CDR1 is MNHEY and CDR2 is SMNVEV in the germline V gene (reference sequence). Trimming took off 1 base at V and 5 bases at J, with 11 bases between the two ends. The CDR3 is made up of 14 amino acids.

The chain recombines TRBV29-1 with TRBJ2-5; 10 positions match TRBD2. Per germline, CDR1 SQVTM and CDR2 ANQGSEA. The CDR3 has 13 residues. Trimming removed 7 bases from V and 11 bases from J; junction bases left unmatched: 13. DNA of the CDR3: TGCAGCGCAGGACTAGCGGCCGGTTTTGAGCAGTACTTC. This encodes CSAGLAAGFEQYF.

The chain carries TRBV9 and TRBJ1-1, with D possibly matching TRBD1 (6 bases). CDR3 length: 15 amino acids. Germline V gene lookup returns CDR1 SGDLS and CDR2 YYNGEE. V lost 2 bases to trimming and J lost 0 bases, with 11 bases between them. The CDR3 DNA follows: TGTGCCAGCAGCGTTAGGGGGAGACTGAACACTGAAGCTTTCTTT. Amino acid sequence: CASSVRGRLNTEAFF.

This chain's CDR3 is CASSLDFGLGGGTQYF. CDR3 nucleotide sequence: TGTGCCAGCAGCTTAGATTTTGGACTAGGGGGAGGGACCCAGTACTTC. This chain links TRBV11-2 with TRBJ2-5; possible D gene TRBD2, 7 bases. V shed 0 bases and J shed 7 bases, with 18 bases lying between them. Germline assignment: CDR1 SGHAT and CDR2 FQNNGV. This CDR3 contains 16 residues.

The chain links TRBV7-2 to TRBJ2-5; 9 bases are a match to TRBD2. Germline values: CDR1 SGHTA, CDR2 FQGNSA. This CDR3 is 17 amino acids long. J lost 1 base, V lost 1 base, and 7 bases had no gene match. In nucleotides, the CDR3 is TGTGCCAGCAGCTTAGGCGCGGGGGGGCCCCCCCAAGAGACCCAGTACTTC. It is translated as CASSLGAGGPPQETQYF.

This chain connects TRBV19 to TRBJ1-1; D gene unclear. This CDR3 spans 14 amino acids. V was trimmed by 7 bases and J by 3 bases, leaving 15 bases between them. Per the germline V gene, CDR1 is LNHDA and CDR2 is SQIVND (reference sequence). The CDR3 loop is CASTPRTIDTEAFF. The CDR3 bases are TGTGCCAGTACCCCGCGGACTATTGACACTGAAGCTTTCTTT. The full variable domain, rest sourced from reference TRBV19 and TRBJ1-1, is DGGITQSPKYLFRKEGQNVTLSCEQNLNHDAMYWYRQDPGQGLRLIYYSQIVNDFQKGDIAEGYSVSREKKESFPLTVTSAQKNPTAFYLCASTPRTIDTEAFFGQGTRLTVV.

Only one count was recorded for this clone. V gene TRBV5-1 combines with J gene TRBJ2-1; 11 nucleotides agree with TRBD2. J was trimmed by 0 bases and V by 0 bases; bases with no gene match: 2. The length of the CDR3 is 17 residues. Germline V gene lookup returns CDR1 SGHRS and CDR2 YFSETQ. DNA of the CDR3: TGCGCCAGCAGCTTGGGACTAGCGGGATTCTCCTACAATGAGCAGTTCTTC. Translated: CASSLGLAGFSYNEQFF. Full variable domain (outside the CDR3, taken from reference TRBV5-1 and TRBJ2-1): KAGVTQTPRYLIKTRGQQVTLSCSPISGHRSVSWYQQTPGQGLQFLFEYFSETQRNKGNFPGRFSGRQFSNSRSEMNVSTLELGDSALYLCASSLGLAGFSYNEQFFGPGTRLTVL.

The V gene is TRBV10-2, the J gene TRBJ1-1; weak D call: TRBD1 (6 bases). The CDR3 loop spans 10 amino acids. Germline assignment: CDR1 WSHSY and CDR2 SAAADI. V lost 6 bases, J lost 13 bases, and 12 bases lay in between. CDR3 region: CASSDRTVFF. The DNA of the CDR3 is TGCGCCAGCAGCGATAGGACAGTTTTCTTT.

This sequence joins TRBV5-1 and TRBJ2-1, with 9 nucleotides matching TRBD1. Losses at the gene ends were 9 bases for V and 5 bases for J; bases not matched to a gene: 12. The CDR3 is 15 amino acids. Germline V lookup: CDR1 SGHRS, CDR2 YFSETQ. CDR3 bases: TGCGCCACCACCACTTGGACAGGGGTTAACAATGAGCAGTTCTTC. Translated, it gives CATTTWTGVNNEQFF.

V gene TRBV7-9 combines with J gene TRBJ1-6; 8 nucleotides align to TRBD1. The CDR3 contains 14 residues. Germline values: CDR1 SEHNR, CDR2 FQNEAQ (reference sequence). Trimming at V came to 5 bases and at J to 7 bases, leaving 4 bases not matched to a gene. This CDR3 reads CASSQDRVNSPLHF. The DNA of the CDR3 is TGTGCCAGCAGCCAGGACAGGGTGAATTCACCCCTCCACTTT.

The V call is TRBV13, the J call TRBJ1-4; no clear D. The CDR3 runs to 15 residues. V was cut by 6 bases and J by 8 bases, with 19 bases left in between. CDR1 PRHDT and CDR2 FYEKMQ come from the germline V gene (reference sequence). The CDR3 DNA reads as TGTGCCAGCAGGCGTTCGACCCCGGGAGGGGAAAAACTGTTTTTT. The encoded protein is CASRRSTPGGEKLFF.

The chain joins TRBV9 to TRBJ1-4; possibly TRBD1 for D (5 bases). V was pared by 3 bases and J by 1 base, with 16 bases between. Per germline, CDR1 SGDLS and CDR2 YYNGEE. The CDR3 is 17 amino acids. CDR3: CASSGGRPRGTNEKLFF. The CDR3 DNA reads TGTGCCAGCAGCGGAGGACGTCCAAGGGGAACTAATGAAAAACTGTTTTTT.

The chain combines TRBV4-1 with TRBJ2-3; weak D call: TRBD2 (6 bases). The length of the CDR3 is 17 residues. Germline lookup yields CDR1 MGHRA and CDR2 YSYEKL. V lost 1 base and J 2 bases, leaving 16 bases between the germline ends. The CDR3: CASSQGALAQYTDTQYF. In nucleotides, the CDR3 is TGCGCCAGCAGCCAAGGGGCCCTAGCGCAATACACAGATACGCAGTATTTT.

The rearrangement uses TRBV19 and TRBJ1-5; the D is unclear. Germline V gene lookup returns CDR1 LNHDA and CDR2 SQIVND (reference sequence). This CDR3 region has 15 residues. Trimming removed 0 bases at V and 0 bases at J, with 6 bases between. The CDR3 protein is CASSIDGDSNQPQHF. DNA of the CDR3: TGTGCCAGTAGTATAGACGGGGATAGCAATCAGCCCCAGCATTTT.

The CDR3 sequence: CASSPRTGLAPPLHF. Written as DNA, the CDR3 is TGTGCCAGCAGCCCCCGGACAGGGTTGGCGCCACCCCTCCACTTT. The chain carries TRBV9 and TRBJ1-6, with TRBD1 matching 8 bases. CDR1 and CDR2 (germline): SGDLS, YYNGEE. J was trimmed by 11 bases and V by 4 bases; bases with no gene match: 11. The CDR3 contains 15 residues.

This chain uses TRBV5-4 with TRBJ1-1; D is unclear. Deletions cut 2 bases from V and 0 bases from J, with 8 bases between. This CDR3 has 14 amino acids. Germline CDR1 is SGHNT and CDR2 is YYREEE (reference sequence). The CDR3 DNA reads TGTGCCAGCAGCTTCGGAGGAATGAACACTGAAGCTTTCTTT. Protein product: CASSFGGMNTEAFF.

V usage is TRBV6-1 and J usage is TRBJ2-1, with D possibly being TRBD2 (5 bases). Per germline, CDR1 MNHNS and CDR2 SASEGT. V lost 8 bases and J 1 base, leaving 15 bases between the germline ends. CDR3 length: 15 amino acids. CDR3 loop: CASSEEDFSYNEQFF. CDR3 DNA: TGTGCCAGCTCCGAGGAGGACTTTTCCTACAATGAGCAGTTCTTC.

The chain has TRBV18 and TRBJ1-1; TRBD1 matches 7 bases. This CDR3 has 16 residues. Germline V gene data show CDR1 as KGHSH and CDR2 as LQKENI. With 3 bases clipped from V and 3 bases from J, the junction kept 10 bases outside the gene matches. The CDR3: CASSPTSGTVDTEAFF. The CDR3 nucleotides read TGTGCCAGCTCACCCACCTCCGGGACAGTCGACACTGAAGCTTTCTTT.

This chain connects TRBV2 to TRBJ1-6, with D unclear. CDR1 and CDR2 (germline): SNHLY, FYNNEI. Trimming took 6 bases from V and 7 from J, leaving 10 bases between them. The CDR3 is 13 amino acids. Here the CDR3 DNA reads TGTGCCAGCAGGCAGTCTTTCAATTCACCCCTCCACTTT. The encoded protein is CASRQSFNSPLHF.

This clone came up a few times. V is TRBV6-5 and J is TRBJ1-4; no clear D. Trimming left V 5 bases short and J 4 bases short, with 8 bases between. This CDR3 has 13 amino acids. Germline V gene data show CDR1 as MNHEY and CDR2 as SVGAGI. The CDR3 DNA reads as TGTGCCAGCAGTGAAACTGTTAATGAAAAACTGTTTTTT. Its translation is CASSETVNEKLFF.

The chain links TRBV10-2 to TRBJ1-3; tentatively, D is TRBD1 (6 bases). Germline lookup yields CDR1 WSHSY and CDR2 SAAADI. V shed 8 bases and J shed 0 bases, with 11 bases lying between them. The CDR3 length is 14 residues. The CDR3 DNA sequence: TGCGCCAGCCGGACAGTAGCCTCTGGAAACACCATATATTTT. Amino acids: CASRTVASGNTIYF.

V is TRBV4-3 and J is TRBJ1-1; D unresolved. The germline gives CDR1 LGHNA, CDR2 YSLEER. The CDR3 length is 14 residues. Trimming pared 0 bases from V and 2 bases from J, leaving 7 bases between. CDR3 protein: CASSQERVNTEAFF. The CDR3, as DNA: TGCGCCAGCAGCCAAGAGAGGGTAAACACTGAAGCTTTCTTT.

The CDR3, as DNA: TGTGCCATCGATCTCTCCTTGGACCGGAGGACCGATACGCAGTATTTT. Protein: CAIDLSLDRRTDTQYF. The chain joins TRBV2 to TRBJ2-3; possibly TRBD2 for D (5 bases). This CDR3 is 16 amino acids long. Germline loops: CDR1 SNHLY, CDR2 FYNNEI. V gave up 10 bases and J gave up 6 bases, with 26 bases separating them. Together with reference TRBV2 and TRBJ2-3, the CDR3 gives the full variable domain: EPEVTQTPSHQVTQMGQEVILRCVPISNHLYFYWYRQILGQKVEFLVSFYNNEISEKSEIFDDQFSVERPDGSNFTLKIRSTKLEDSAMYFCAIDLSLDRRTDTQYFGPGTRLTVL.

The chain carries TRBV5-1 and TRBJ2-1; 10 bases fit TRBD2. Germline CDR1 reads SGHRS; CDR2 reads YFSETQ. J gave up 0 bases and V 0 bases, and 6 bases lay outside the gene matches. CDR3 size: 18 residues. CDR3 DNA: TGCGCCAGCAGCTTGGGTCTAGCGGGGGCCACCTCCTACAATGAGCAGTTCTTC. This translates into CASSLGLAGATSYNEQFF. The entire variable domain, with the rest obtained from reference TRBV5-1 and TRBJ2-1, is as follows: KAGVTQTPRYLIKTRGQQVTLSCSPISGHRSVSWYQQTPGQGLQFLFEYFSETQRNKGNFPGRFSGRQFSNSRSEMNVSTLELGDSALYLCASSLGLAGATSYNEQFFGPGTRLTVL.

CDR3 sequence (DNA): TGCGCCAGCAGCCAAGTAAGGGGACAGGGTCACTACGAGCAGTACTTC. Translated: CASSQVRGQGHYEQYF. The V call is TRBV4-1, the J call TRBJ2-7, with 9 bases aligning to TRBD1. The V gene end was trimmed by 1 base and the J gene end by 3 bases; junction bases not matched to a gene: 7. Per the germline V gene, CDR1 is MGHRA and CDR2 is YSYEKL. This CDR3 has 16 residues.